This is a list of T cell receptor beta chains from one sample in a study of control samples from healthy donors and cancer patients. Sequencing was performed with immunoSEQ multiplex PCR; in TCRdb, only in-frame clones are kept and a portion is missing. The table records 75,000 to 90,000 clones, 89% of them present only once. The sample taken for sequencing was PBMCs. These receptors were obtained from a woman aged 45-59 years with colorectal cancer. CDR3s include the opening cysteine and the closing phenylalanine or tryptophan. Fields, in order: clone size, D gene, V gene, J gene, CDR3 protein, CDR3 DNA. The D gene is left open where the match is weak. Not every row has a clone size; where given, it reads once, few, many or a size class.

>.|TRBD1|TRBV28|TRBJ1-1
CASRLTGAGVNTEAFF
TGTGCCAGCAGACTGACAGGGGCTGGCGTGAACACTGAAGCTTTCTTT
>.|.|TRBV7-9|TRBJ2-3
CASSSLWGRGSGPDTQYF
TGTGCCAGCAGCTCGCTCTGGGGGCGGGGGTCAGGTCCAGATACGCAGTATTTT
>.|TRBD1|TRBV5-3|TRBJ1-2
CARSTRQGALGYTF
TGTGCCAGAAGCACCCGACAGGGGGCGTTGGGCTACACCTTC
>.|.|TRBV19|TRBJ2-6
CASRSPALGAGANVLTF
TGTGCCAGCCGCTCACCCGCCTTAGGGGCTGGGGCCAACGTCCTGACTTTC
>.|TRBD1|TRBV19|TRBJ1-4
CASSITYTGVVEKLFF
TGTGCCAGTAGTATAACTTATACAGGGGTTGTTGAAAAACTGTTTTTT
>.|.|TRBV27|TRBJ2-2
CASRSTGELFF
TGTGCCAGCAGGAGCACCGGGGAGCTGTTTTTT
>.|.|TRBV10-3|TRBJ1-2
CATAQARLGYTF
TGTGCCACCGCCCAGGCACGTCTTGGCTACACCTTC
>.|TRBD2|TRBV24-1|TRBJ2-2
CATSDYGAGAGELFF
TGTGCCACCAGTGATTACGGCGCGGGAGCCGGGGAGCTGTTTTTT
>.|.|TRBV19|TRBJ2-3
CASRSVGSTDTQYF
TGTGCCAGTAGATCGGTGGGGTCCACAGATACGCAGTATTTT
>.|TRBD2|TRBV4-3|TRBJ2-3
CASSQDLRGVVDTQYF
TGCGCCAGCAGCCAAGATCTGCGGGGGGTGGTAGATACGCAGTATTTT
>.|.|TRBV6-4|TRBJ2-1
CASSDGLYNEQFF
TGTGCCAGCAGTGACGGCCTCTACAATGAGCAGTTCTTC
>.|.|TRBV7-2|TRBJ1-1
CASSLEGGDTEAFF
TGTGCCAGCAGCTTAGAAGGGGGGGACACTGAAGCTTTCTTT
>.|.|TRBV28|TRBJ1-2
CASLNGQGVPIGYTF
TGTGCCAGCCTTAACGGGCAGGGAGTACCCATTGGCTACACCTTC
>few|TRBD1|TRBV28|TRBJ1-5
CASSLGRGTAPQHF
TGTGCCAGCAGTTTAGGGAGGGGGACAGCGCCCCAGCATTTT
>.|.|TRBV24-1|TRBJ1-1
CATSDSVRAFF
TGTGCCACCAGTGATTCGGTCCGAGCTTTCTTT
>.|TRBD1|TRBV5-1|TRBJ2-1
CASSLGQGNNEQFF
TGCGCCAGCAGCTTGGGACAGGGCAACAATGAGCAGTTCTTC
>.|.|TRBV14|TRBJ2-3
CASSRDLAGVGTQYF
TGTGCCAGCAGCCGAGACCTCGCCGGGGTCGGTACGCAGTATTTT
>.|.|TRBV19|TRBJ1-4
CASTPGGGALGKKLFF
TGTGCCAGTACCCCGGGAGGGGGGGCCCTGGGGAAGAAACTGTTTTTT
>.|.|TRBV28|TRBJ1-2
CASRQGRGNGYTF
TGTGCCAGCAGACAGGGAAGGGGGAATGGCTACACCTTC
>.|.|TRBV5-4|TRBJ2-1
CASSSQKSGYNEQFF
TGTGCCAGCAGCTCGCAGAAGTCAGGTTACAATGAGCAGTTCTTC
>.|.|TRBV7-9|TRBJ1-5
CASSLDQEPQHF
TGTGCCAGCAGCTTAGACCAGGAGCCCCAGCATTTT
>once|.|TRBV7-3|TRBJ2-5
CASSLRGRAGETQYF
TGTGCCAGCAGCTTAAGGGGTCGTGCGGGTGAGACCCAGTACTTC
>.|TRBD1|TRBV11-3|TRBJ2-2
CASSLQGANTGELFF
TGTGCCAGCAGCTTACAGGGGGCGAACACCGGGGAGCTGTTTTTT
>.|TRBD2|TRBV7-2|TRBJ2-1
CASSPGPAGIYNEQFF
TGTGCCAGCAGCCCTGGCCCAGCGGGGATCTACAATGAGCAGTTCTTC
>.|TRBD1|TRBV6-5|TRBJ1-2
CASSSRQGFYGYTF
TGTGCCAGCAGTTCGCGACAGGGCTTTTATGGCTACACCTTC
>.|TRBD1|TRBV24-1|TRBJ1-2
CATSDAGTEPNYGYTF
TGTGCCACCAGTGATGCCGGGACAGAACCTAACTATGGCTACACCTTC
>.|.|TRBV3-1/TRBV3-2|TRBJ2-2
CASSRTRRAGELFF
TGTGCCAGCAGCAGAACCCGGAGGGCCGGGGAGCTGTTTTTT
>few|TRBD1|TRBV24-1|TRBJ2-3
CATSHWGQGAGTDTQYF
TGTGCCACCAGCCACTGGGGACAGGGGGCGGGCACAGATACGCAGTATTTT
>.|.|TRBV6-2/TRBV6-3|TRBJ1-1
CASSLLQNTEAFF
TGTGCCAGCAGTCTTCTGCAGAACACTGAAGCTTTCTTT
>once|TRBD1|TRBV28|TRBJ1-1
CASSLFRGLRVSTEAFF
TGTGCCAGCAGTTTATTCAGGGGGCTTAGAGTTAGCACTGAAGCTTTCTTT
>.|.|TRBV4-3|TRBJ2-2
CASSQEDRPNTGELFF
TGCGCCAGCAGCCAGGAGGACAGACCGAACACCGGGGAGCTGTTTTTT
>.|.|TRBV11-1|TRBJ2-5
CASSLARGTQETQYF
TGTGCCAGCAGCTTAGCCAGGGGAACGCAAGAGACCCAGTACTTC
>.|TRBD1|TRBV7-8|TRBJ1-1
CASSLGAGTGSKAFF
TGTGCCAGCAGCTTAGGGGCCGGGACAGGGTCGAAAGCTTTCTTT
>.|TRBD2|TRBV18|TRBJ2-3
CASSRTSGGGTDTQYF
TGTGCCAGCTCACGTACTAGCGGGGGAGGAACAGATACGCAGTATTTT